This paragraph covers one T cell receptor (beta chain) sequence. This CDR3 is 14 amino acids long. The V end lost 1 base, the J end lost 6 bases, and 11 bases lay between the germline ends. Germline V gene lookup returns CDR1 LNHDA and CDR2 SQIVND (reference sequence). This record comes from a study of T cells in Graves' hyperthyroidism and ophthalmopathy. Template material for amplifying TCR beta CDR3 regions consisted of RNA transcripts. First-round RT-PCR of the TCR CDR3 relied on the HTBI primer set. In TCRdb, the multiplex PCR reads were re-called with MiXCR into one record per CDR3 protein. The sample includes fewer than 500,000 distinct CDR3 sequences, less than 15% of them seen just once.

The chain combines TRBV19 with TRBJ2-3; D may be TRBD2 (6 bases). This TCR was recovered from a man aged 25 to 45 with Graves' hyperthyroidism that later progressed to Graves' ophthalmopathy. Sequencing input: blood. Here the CDR3 reads CASSIGPAGDTQYF. The CDR3 nucleotides are TGTGCCAGTAGTATAGGGCCCGCGGGGGATACGCAGTATTTT.